A single sample gave rise to the 24 T cell receptor beta chains below, sequenced in a study of cytomegalovirus exposure and HLA in healthy donors. In the PCR, 60 Vbeta and 13 Jbeta primers were used. Generated by immunoSEQ multiplex PCR, the TCRdb table keeps only in-frame clones and is missing some. The repertoire holds approximately 190,000 clones, with 80% to 85% as singletons. Material for sequencing was PBMCs. Every receptor here comes from a woman aged 18 to 35 in good health and CMV-seronegative.

About this clone itself: The same CDR3 also results from other DNA sequences found in this sample. This CDR3 is CASSQGTGANVLTF. The CDR3 DNA sequence: TGTGCCAGCTCTCAGGGGACGGGGGCCAACGTCCTGACTTTC. J is TRBJ2-6 and V is TRBV18, with TRBD1 as a possible D gene (6 bases). The germline gives CDR1 KGHSH, CDR2 LQKENI. The V and J ends lost 6 bases and 4 bases respectively, with 10 bases between them. This CDR3 has 14 residues. The variable domain in full, completed from reference TRBV18 and TRBJ2-6, reads NAGVMQNPRHLVRRRGQEARLRCSPMKGHSHVYWYRQLPEEGLKFMVYLQKENIIDESGMPKERFSAEFPKEGPSILRIQQVVRGDSAAYFCASSQGTGANVLTFGAGSRLTVL.

This chain links TRBV27 with TRBJ2-3; possibly TRBD2 for D (5 bases). The V gene lost 5 bases and the J gene lost 0 bases, with 12 bases spanning the gap. Germline V lookup: CDR1 MNHEY, CDR2 SMNVEV (reference sequence). The CDR3 runs 15 residues. In nucleotides, the CDR3 is TGTGCCAGCAGTCTGCAGCGGCCTAGCACAGATACGCAGTATTTT. Its translation: CASSLQRPSTDTQYF.

The V and J genes are TRBV7-8 and TRBJ1-4; D gene ambiguous. Trimming shortened V by 5 bases and J by 1 base, and 11 bases separated the two germline ends. The CDR3 has 15 amino acids. Germline assignment: CDR1 SGHVS and CDR2 FQNEAQ. The CDR3 loop reads CASSPPRRTNEKLFF. In nucleotides, the CDR3 is TGTGCCAGCAGCCCCCCCCGGAGAACTAATGAAAAACTGTTTTTT.

The chain has TRBV6-5 and TRBJ2-1; TRBD2 is a possible D gene (6 bases). The CDR3 covers 14 residues. Per the germline V gene, CDR1 is MNHEY and CDR2 is SVGAGI. The germline V and J ends were trimmed by 7 bases and 4 bases, with 14 bases remaining between them. The CDR3 reads CASKTGVLYNEQFF. The CDR3 region has the DNA TGTGCCAGCAAAACGGGAGTTTTGTACAATGAGCAGTTCTTC.

This clone was observed a handful of times. The rearrangement joins TRBV30 to TRBJ1-1, with 11 nucleotides matching TRBD1. The CDR3 consists of 15 residues. V dropped 5 bases and J dropped 5; count of bases not matched to a gene: 10. Germline lookup yields CDR1 GTSNPN and CDR2 SVGIG (reference sequence). CDR3 coding DNA: TGTGCCTGGCAACGGAGGGGACAGGGGGTTACTGAAGCTTTCTTT. This gives the protein CAWQRRGQGVTEAFF.

This chain uses TRBV10-1 with TRBJ2-2; D may be TRBD1 (5 bases). Germline loops: CDR1 WNHNN, CDR2 SYGVQD (reference sequence). This CDR3 is 14 amino acids long. V dropped 4 bases and J dropped 2 bases, with 8 bases sitting between them. CDR3 bases: TGCGCCAGCAGTGGACAGTTAAACACCGGGGAGCTGTTTTTT. Translation gives CASSGQLNTGELFF.

V and J are TRBV27 and TRBJ1-2; 12 bases agree with TRBD1. V lost 2 bases, J lost 4 bases, and 8 bases stayed unmatched. The germline V gene has CDR1 MNHEY and CDR2 SMNVEV (reference sequence). The CDR3 totals 17 residues. As DNA, the CDR3 is TGTGCCAGCAGTTTAAGTCCCGGGACAGGGGGCTTCTATGGCTACACCTTC. It yields the protein CASSLSPGTGGFYGYTF.

This clone was recorded a few times. V usage is TRBV4-3 and J usage is TRBJ2-1; 10 bases are shared with TRBD2. CDR1 LGHNA and CDR2 YSLEER come from the germline V gene. V shed 0 bases, J shed 2 bases, and the junction held 13 bases outside the gene matches. This CDR3 has 20 amino acids. The DNA for the CDR3 is TGCGCCAGCAGCCAAGATCCCGCCACCGGGACTAGCGACACCTACAATGAGCAGTTCTTC. Protein: CASSQDPATGTSDTYNEQFF.

The gene calls are TRBV5-1 and TRBJ2-3; 11 bases map to TRBD2. The trim removed 0 bases at V and 6 bases at J, leaving 3 bases unmatched. Germline values: CDR1 SGHRS, CDR2 YFSETQ. CDR3 length: 15 amino acids. The DNA for the CDR3 is TGCGCCAGCAGCTTGGCTAGCGGGAGGTTGGATACGCAGTATTTT. Protein: CASSLASGRLDTQYF. Variable domain in full (rest from reference TRBV5-1 and TRBJ2-3): KAGVTQTPRYLIKTRGQQVTLSCSPISGHRSVSWYQQTPGQGLQFLFEYFSETQRNKGNFPGRFSGRQFSNSRSEMNVSTLELGDSALYLCASSLASGRLDTQYFGPGTRLTVL.

A single count supports this clone. The chain links TRBV4-2 to TRBJ2-2; D perhaps matches TRBD1 (6 bases). CDR3 size: 17 residues. V was clipped by 1 base and J by 5 bases, with 17 bases between them. Germline CDR1 is LGHNA and CDR2 is YNFKEQ. The CDR3, as DNA: TGTGCCAGCAGCCAAGGGGGTTTCGCAGGGGAAACCGGGGAGCTGTTTTTT. It is translated as CASSQGGFAGETGELFF.

The chain is built from TRBV30 and TRBJ2-3, with 8 bases that match TRBD2. V lost 7 bases and J lost 6; bases outside the gene matches: 6. This CDR3 spans 12 amino acids. CDR1 and CDR2 from the germline V gene are GTSNPN and SVGIG (reference sequence). DNA of the CDR3: TGTGCCTCGAACGGGGGGGGTGATACGCAGTATTTT. It specifies CASNGGGDTQYF.

This chain uses TRBV2 with TRBJ1-5; D might be TRBD1 (6 bases). V was clipped by 4 bases and J by 4 bases, with 17 bases between them. The germline V gene has CDR1 SNHLY and CDR2 FYNNEI. The CDR3 has 16 residues. CDR3 in DNA: TGTGCCAGCAGTGGGAACGGGGTTAGGGGGAATCAGCCCCAGCATTTT. It yields the protein CASSGNGVRGNQPQHF.

In its sample, this clone was seen a few times. The chain employs TRBV10-3 and TRBJ2-1; D is perhaps TRBD2 (6 bases). The CDR3 spans 15 residues. V gave up 6 bases and J gave up 6 bases, with 18 bases separating them. Germline V CDR1 and CDR2: ENHRY, SYGVKD. The CDR3 DNA is TGTGCCATCAGCTCACCGGGACTGGGGGGCAATGAGCAGTTCTTC. As protein: CAISSPGLGGNEQFF.

The chain combines TRBV27 with TRBJ2-1; possibly TRBD2 for D (5 bases). Germline CDR1 is MNHEY and CDR2 is SMNVEV (reference sequence). The CDR3 extends over 13 amino acids. V was cut by 5 bases and J by 8 bases, with 13 bases left in between. The CDR3 is CASSPPSRHEQFF. CDR3 DNA sequence: TGTGCCAGCAGTCCTCCTAGCAGGCATGAGCAGTTCTTC.

By its share, this clone is medium-sized. The rearrangement links TRBV27 to TRBJ2-7; TRBD2 agrees at 11 bases. Germline V gene data show CDR1 as MNHEY and CDR2 as SMNVEV (reference sequence). CDR3 length: 14 residues. V lost 6 bases to trimming and J lost 3 bases; unmatched junction nucleotides: 4. The CDR3 sequence is CASRIAGGFYEQYV. The DNA for the CDR3 is TGTGCCAGCAGGATAGCGGGAGGGTTCTACGAGCAGTACGTC.

The chain employs TRBV6-1 and TRBJ2-5, with a tentative D call TRBD2 (6 bases). Germline V lookup: CDR1 MNHNS, CDR2 SASEGT. Between the trimmed V and J ends, which lost 2 bases and 1 base, there was a span of 8 bases. CDR3 length: 14 amino acids. CDR3 sequence (DNA): TGTGCCAGCAGTGAACACGGGGGCCAAGAGACCCAGTACTTC. Residues: CASSEHGGQETQYF.

The V gene is TRBV28, the J gene TRBJ1-1, with D perhaps matching TRBD1 (5 bases). The germline V gene encodes CDR1 MDHEN and CDR2 SYDVKM. Trimming left V 4 bases short and J 4 bases short, with 10 bases between. The CDR3 loop spans 13 amino acids. The CDR3: CASSYTGRTEAFF. The CDR3 DNA follows: TGTGCCAGCAGTTATACAGGCCGCACTGAAGCTTTCTTT. Combining the CDR3 with reference TRBV28 and TRBJ1-1 gives the whole variable domain DVKVTQSSRYLVKRTGEKVFLECVQDMDHENMFWYRQDPGLGLRLIYFSYDVKMKEKGDIPEGYSVSREKKERFSLILESASTNQTSMYLCASSYTGRTEAFFGQGTRLTVV.

CDR3: CASSATGSRESDTQYF. In DNA, the CDR3 is TGCGCCAGCAGTGCTACAGGGTCCCGAGAGTCAGATACGCAGTATTTT. The chain joins TRBV10-1 to TRBJ2-3; possible D gene TRBD1, 6 bases. The CDR3 covers 16 residues. Per germline, CDR1 WNHNN and CDR2 SYGVQD (reference sequence). The V end was cut by 4 bases, the J end by 4 bases, with 18 bases between.

This chain joins TRBV2 and TRBJ1-5; 7 bases agree with TRBD1. V shed 6 bases, J shed 2 bases, and the junction held 7 bases outside the gene matches. From germline, CDR1 is SNHLY and CDR2 FYNNEI. The CDR3 loop spans 15 amino acids. CDR3 in DNA: TGTGCCAGCAGAGCCCGGACAGGCGGCAATCAGCCCCAGCATTTT. It translates to CASRARTGGNQPQHF.

This chain joins TRBV7-9 and TRBJ2-1; 10 bases fit TRBD1. V shed 5 bases, J shed 7 bases, and the junction held 5 bases outside the gene matches. From germline, CDR1 is SEHNR and CDR2 FQNEAQ (reference sequence). This CDR3 contains 14 residues. The CDR3 nucleotides read TGTGCCAGCAGCCGGACAGGGGGTGTGAATGAGCAGTTCTTC. Its protein product is CASSRTGGVNEQFF.

The chain carries TRBV28 and TRBJ2-7; tentative D call: TRBD1 (5 bases). The germline gives CDR1 MDHEN, CDR2 SYDVKM. The length of the CDR3 is 14 residues. Trimming removed 6 bases at V and 7 bases at J, with 19 bases between. The CDR3, as DNA: TGTGCCAGCAGCCTCATCGCTAGGGGCGGAGAGCAGTACTTC. Translated: CASSLIARGGEQYF.

The gene calls are TRBV18 and TRBJ1-1, with a weak D call TRBD1 (6 bases). V was pared by 11 bases and J by 5 bases, with 21 bases between. The CDR3 has 14 residues. The germline V gene encodes CDR1 KGHSH and CDR2 LQKENI. The CDR3 loop reads CASRRSGEGTEAFF. CDR3 bases: TGTGCCTCCAGAAGATCAGGGGAGGGAACTGAAGCTTTCTTT.

The chain combines TRBV10-3 with TRBJ2-7; TRBD2 agrees at 11 bases. V was clipped by 10 bases and J by 4 bases; unmatched bases: 9. This CDR3 has 14 residues. Germline values: CDR1 ENHRY, CDR2 SYGVKD. CDR3 in amino acids: CATRTSGLYYEQYV. For the CDR3, the DNA is TGTGCCACCCGGACTAGCGGGCTTTATTACGAGCAGTACGTC.

This clone came up once. The chain carries TRBV19 and TRBJ2-2; TRBD2 might be the D (6 bases). The CDR3 is 14 amino acids. In germline, CDR1 is LNHDA, CDR2 SQIVND (reference sequence). Trimming removed 7 bases from V and 10 bases from J, with 19 bases in between. The CDR3 bases are TGTGCCAGTACGAGGCAGGCCTGGAGGGAGGAGCTGTTTTTT. The encoded protein is CASTRQAWREELFF.